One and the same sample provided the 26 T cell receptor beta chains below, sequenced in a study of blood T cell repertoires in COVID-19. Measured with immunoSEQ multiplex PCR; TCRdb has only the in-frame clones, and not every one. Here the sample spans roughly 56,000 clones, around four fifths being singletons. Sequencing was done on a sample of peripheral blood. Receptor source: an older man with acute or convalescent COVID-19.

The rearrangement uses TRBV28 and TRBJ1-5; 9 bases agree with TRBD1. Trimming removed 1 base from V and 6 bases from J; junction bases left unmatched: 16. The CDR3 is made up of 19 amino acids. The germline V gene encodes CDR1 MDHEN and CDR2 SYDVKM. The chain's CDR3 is CASSLYYGGGQGVSQPQHF. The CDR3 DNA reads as TGTGCCAGCAGTTTATACTACGGAGGGGGACAGGGTGTGAGTCAGCCCCAGCATTTT.

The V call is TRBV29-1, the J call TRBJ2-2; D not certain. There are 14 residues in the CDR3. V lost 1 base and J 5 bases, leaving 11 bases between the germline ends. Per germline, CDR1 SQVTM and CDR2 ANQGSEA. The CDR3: CSVEAPTQTGELFF. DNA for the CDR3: TGCAGCGTTGAAGCCCCCACACAGACCGGGGAGCTGTTTTTT.

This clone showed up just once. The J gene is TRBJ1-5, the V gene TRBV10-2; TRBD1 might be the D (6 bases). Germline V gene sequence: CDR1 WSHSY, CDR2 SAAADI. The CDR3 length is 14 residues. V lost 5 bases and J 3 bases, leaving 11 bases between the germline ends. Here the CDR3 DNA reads TGCGCCAGCAGTCACGGACAGACCAATCAGCCCCAGCATTTT. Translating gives CASSHGQTNQPQHF.

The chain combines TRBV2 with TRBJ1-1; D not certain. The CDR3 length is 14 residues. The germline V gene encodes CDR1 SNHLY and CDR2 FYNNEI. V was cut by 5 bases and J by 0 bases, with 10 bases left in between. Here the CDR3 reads CASSPQSMNTEAFF. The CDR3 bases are TGTGCCAGCAGTCCCCAAAGCATGAACACTGAAGCTTTCTTT.

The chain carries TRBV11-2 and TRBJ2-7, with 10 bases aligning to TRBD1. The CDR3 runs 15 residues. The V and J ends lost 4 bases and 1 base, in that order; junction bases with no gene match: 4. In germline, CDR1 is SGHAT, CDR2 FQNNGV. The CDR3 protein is CASSSGQGGSYEQYF. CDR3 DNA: TGTGCCAGCAGCTCCGGACAGGGGGGATCCTACGAGCAGTACTTC.

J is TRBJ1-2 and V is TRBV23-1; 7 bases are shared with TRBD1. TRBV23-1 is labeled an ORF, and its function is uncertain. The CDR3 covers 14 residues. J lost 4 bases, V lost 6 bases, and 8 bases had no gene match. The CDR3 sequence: CASRKPGTAYGYTF. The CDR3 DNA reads TGCGCCAGCAGAAAACCGGGGACAGCCTATGGCTACACCTTC.

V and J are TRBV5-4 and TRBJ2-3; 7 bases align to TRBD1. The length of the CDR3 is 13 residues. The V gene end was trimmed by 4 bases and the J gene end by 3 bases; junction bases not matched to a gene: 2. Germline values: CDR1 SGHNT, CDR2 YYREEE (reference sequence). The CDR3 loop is CASSPQGTDTQYF. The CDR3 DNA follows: TGTGCCAGCAGCCCACAGGGGACAGATACGCAGTATTTT.

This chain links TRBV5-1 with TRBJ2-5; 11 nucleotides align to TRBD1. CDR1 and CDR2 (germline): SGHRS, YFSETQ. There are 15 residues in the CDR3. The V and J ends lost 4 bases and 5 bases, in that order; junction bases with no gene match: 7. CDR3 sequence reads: CASSPGQGGFETQYF. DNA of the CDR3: TGCGCCAGCAGCCCGGGACAGGGGGGGTTTGAGACCCAGTACTTC.

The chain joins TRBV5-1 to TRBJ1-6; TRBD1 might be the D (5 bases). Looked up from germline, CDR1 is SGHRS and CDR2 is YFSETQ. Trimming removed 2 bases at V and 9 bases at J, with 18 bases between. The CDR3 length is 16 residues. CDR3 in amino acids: CASSFTTGGSGSPLHF. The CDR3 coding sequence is TGCGCCAGCAGCTTTACCACAGGAGGGTCGGGTTCACCCCTCCACTTT.

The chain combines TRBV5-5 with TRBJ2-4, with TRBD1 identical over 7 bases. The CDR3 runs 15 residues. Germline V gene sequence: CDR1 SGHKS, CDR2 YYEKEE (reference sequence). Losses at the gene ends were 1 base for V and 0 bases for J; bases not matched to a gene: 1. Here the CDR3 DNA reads TGTGCCAGCAGCTTGACAGGGGTAGCCAAAAACATTCAGTACTTC. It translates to CASSLTGVAKNIQYF.

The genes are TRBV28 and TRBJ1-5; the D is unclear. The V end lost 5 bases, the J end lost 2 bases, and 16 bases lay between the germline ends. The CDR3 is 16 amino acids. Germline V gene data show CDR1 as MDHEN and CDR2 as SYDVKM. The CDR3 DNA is TGTGCCAGCAGTCCCTTAGAGGGTGATGGCAATCAGCCCCAGCATTTT. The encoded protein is CASSPLEGDGNQPQHF.

Here the CDR3 reads CASSLVPREGEQYF. In nucleotides, the CDR3 is TGTGCCAGCAGCTTAGTTCCCAGGGAGGGCGAGCAGTACTTC. V usage is TRBV7-9 and J usage is TRBJ2-7, with 7 bases identical to TRBD2. J was trimmed by 6 bases and V by 1 base; bases with no gene match: 6. The germline V gene encodes CDR1 SEHNR and CDR2 FQNEAQ (reference sequence). There are 14 residues in the CDR3.

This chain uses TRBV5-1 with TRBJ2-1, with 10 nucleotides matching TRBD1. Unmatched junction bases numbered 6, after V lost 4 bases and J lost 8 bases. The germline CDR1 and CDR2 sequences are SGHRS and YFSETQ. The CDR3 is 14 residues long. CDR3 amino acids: CASSRQGAADEQFF. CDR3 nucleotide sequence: TGCGCCAGCAGCCGACAGGGGGCGGCCGATGAGCAGTTCTTC.

CDR3 in amino acids: CASSPRLAGVYEQYF. Here the CDR3 DNA reads TGTGCCAGCAGCCCGCGCCTAGCGGGGGTATACGAGCAGTACTTC. The chain has TRBV7-8 and TRBJ2-7, with 10 bases identical to TRBD2. The CDR3 is 15 amino acids. J was trimmed by 4 bases and V by 5 bases; bases with no gene match: 8. Germline assignment: CDR1 SGHVS and CDR2 FQNEAQ.

CDR3 protein: CASSSPGLKDTEAFF. CDR3 in DNA: TGCGCCAGCAGCTCCCCGGGACTCAAGGACACTGAAGCTTTCTTT. The chain couples TRBV5-1 to TRBJ1-1, with D maybe TRBD1 (5 bases). CDR3 length: 15 amino acids. Germline V gives CDR1 SGHRS, CDR2 YFSETQ. Trimming took off 3 bases at V and 3 bases at J, with 15 bases between the two ends.

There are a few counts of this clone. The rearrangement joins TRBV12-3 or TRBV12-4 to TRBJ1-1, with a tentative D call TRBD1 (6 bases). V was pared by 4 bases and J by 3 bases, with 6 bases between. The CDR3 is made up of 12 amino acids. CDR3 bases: TGTGCCAGCAGTTCAGGGGACACTGAAGCTTTCTTT. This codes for CASSSGDTEAFF.

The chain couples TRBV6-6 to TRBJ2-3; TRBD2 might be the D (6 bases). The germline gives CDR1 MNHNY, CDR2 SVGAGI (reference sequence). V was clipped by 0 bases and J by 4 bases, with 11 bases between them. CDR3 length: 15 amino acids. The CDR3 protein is CASSYSAGLADTQYF. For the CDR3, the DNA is TGTGCCAGCAGTTACTCGGCGGGATTGGCAGATACGCAGTATTTT.

DNA of the CDR3: TGTGCCACCAGTGATCCCCGTCAGGGGAACATTCAGTACTTC. Encoded protein: CATSDPRQGNIQYF. The genes are TRBV24-1 and TRBJ2-4; a possible D gene is TRBD1 (6 bases). The CDR3 is made up of 14 amino acids. Trimming took off 3 bases at V and 7 bases at J, with 12 bases between the two ends. CDR1 is KGHDR, CDR2 SFDVKD, per germline.

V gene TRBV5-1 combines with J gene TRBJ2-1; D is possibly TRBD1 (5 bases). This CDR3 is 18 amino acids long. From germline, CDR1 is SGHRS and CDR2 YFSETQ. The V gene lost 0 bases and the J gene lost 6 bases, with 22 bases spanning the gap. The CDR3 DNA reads TGCGCCAGCAGCTTGGGGACAACCACCGTCCAGTCCACCAATGAGCAGTTCTTC. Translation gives CASSLGTTTVQSTNEQFF.

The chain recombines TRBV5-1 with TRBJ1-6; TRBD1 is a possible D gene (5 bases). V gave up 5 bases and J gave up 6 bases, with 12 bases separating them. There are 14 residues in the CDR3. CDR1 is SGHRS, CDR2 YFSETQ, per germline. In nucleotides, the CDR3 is TGCGCCAGCAGTTTCGACGGGGGTAATTCACCCCTCCACTTT. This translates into CASSFDGGNSPLHF.

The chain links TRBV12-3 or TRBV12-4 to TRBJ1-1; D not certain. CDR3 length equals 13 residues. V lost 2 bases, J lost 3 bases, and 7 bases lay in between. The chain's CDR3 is CASSLNGDTEAFF. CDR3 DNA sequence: TGTGCCAGCAGTTTAAACGGTGACACTGAAGCTTTCTTT.

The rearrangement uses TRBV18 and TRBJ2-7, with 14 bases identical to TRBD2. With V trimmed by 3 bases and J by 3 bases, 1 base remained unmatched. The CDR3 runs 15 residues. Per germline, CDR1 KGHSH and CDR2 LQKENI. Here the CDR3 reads CASSPGTSGGYEQYF. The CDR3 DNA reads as TGTGCCAGCTCACCGGGGACTAGCGGGGGCTACGAGCAGTACTTC.

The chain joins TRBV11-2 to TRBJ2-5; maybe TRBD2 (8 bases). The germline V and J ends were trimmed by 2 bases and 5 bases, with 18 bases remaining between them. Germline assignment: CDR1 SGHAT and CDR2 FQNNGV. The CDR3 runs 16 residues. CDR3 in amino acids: CASSLSGGGQMETQYF. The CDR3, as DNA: TGTGCCAGCAGCTTATCGGGGGGGGGACAGATGGAGACCCAGTACTTC.

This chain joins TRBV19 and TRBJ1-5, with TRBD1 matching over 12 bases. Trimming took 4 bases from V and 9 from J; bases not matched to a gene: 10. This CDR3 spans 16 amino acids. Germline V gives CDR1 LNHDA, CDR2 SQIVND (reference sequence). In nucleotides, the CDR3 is TGTGCCAGTAGTACCGGGACAGGGGGCCCTAGGGGGCCCCAGCATTTT. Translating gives CASSTGTGGPRGPQHF.

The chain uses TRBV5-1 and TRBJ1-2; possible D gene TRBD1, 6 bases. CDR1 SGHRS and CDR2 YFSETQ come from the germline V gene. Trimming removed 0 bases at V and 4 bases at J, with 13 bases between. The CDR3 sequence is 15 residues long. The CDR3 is CASSLAGGSIYGYTF. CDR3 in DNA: TGCGCCAGCAGCTTGGCGGGGGGCTCCATCTATGGCTACACCTTC.

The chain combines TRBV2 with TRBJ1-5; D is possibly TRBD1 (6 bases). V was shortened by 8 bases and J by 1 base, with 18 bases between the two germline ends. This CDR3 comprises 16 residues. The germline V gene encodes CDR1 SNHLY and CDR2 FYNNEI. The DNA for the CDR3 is TGTGCCAGCGGAGTCGCGGGGGGGGCAAGCAATCAGCCCCAGCATTTT. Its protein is CASGVAGGASNQPQHF.